This passage covers 29 T cell receptor beta chains from one sample sequenced in a study of blood T cell repertoires in COVID-19. Produced via immunoSEQ multiplex PCR; TCRdb's table is partial and in-frame only. Here the sample spans roughly 40,000 clones, roughly 90% being singletons. Source material: peripheral blood. The receptors were sampled from a human donor in a cohort sampled during active COVID-19.

This clone was seen a few times. The chain joins TRBV23-1 to TRBJ1-4; TRBD1 matches 7 bases. TRBV23-1 is annotated as an ORF whose role is uncertain. CDR3 length: 16 residues. V lost 3 bases to trimming and J lost 2 bases; unmatched junction nucleotides: 6. DNA of the CDR3: TGCGCCAGCAGTCACTCAAGACAGGGCACTAATGAAAAACTGTTTTTT. Translation: CASSHSRQGTNEKLFF.

The gene calls are TRBV9 and TRBJ2-5, with TRBD2 matching over 8 bases. V shed 5 bases and J 5 bases; nucleotides not matched to a gene: 11. Per the germline V gene, CDR1 is SGDLS and CDR2 is YYNGEE. The CDR3 spans 15 residues. The DNA for the CDR3 is TGTGCCAGCAGTCCTCACCGGGGGGGCCTGGAGACCCAGTACTTC. Amino acid sequence: CASSPHRGGLETQYF.

This clone was seen just once. This chain uses TRBV2 with TRBJ1-4; D perhaps matches TRBD1 (6 bases). Germline V gene sequence: CDR1 SNHLY, CDR2 FYNNEI. Trimming pared 7 bases from V and 7 bases from J, leaving 16 bases between. The CDR3 sequence is 14 residues long. CDR3 DNA: TGTGCCAGCATTCGGGACAAGACCTTTGAAAAACTGTTTTTT. Protein: CASIRDKTFEKLFF.

The chain recombines TRBV2 with TRBJ1-5, with TRBD1 as a possible D gene (6 bases). The germline CDR1 and CDR2 sequences are SNHLY and FYNNEI. The CDR3 contains 15 residues. V shed 5 bases and J shed 6 bases, with 17 bases lying between them. The CDR3, as DNA: TGTGCCAGCAGTCCGGCCAGGGGAACCCCTCAGCCCCAGCATTTT. Translated: CASSPARGTPQPQHF.

This clone appeared a few times. The chain uses TRBV10-1 and TRBJ1-1; D is uncertain. The CDR3 has 12 residues. In germline, CDR1 is WNHNN, CDR2 SYGVQD (reference sequence). V lost 3 bases and J 8 bases, leaving 10 bases between the germline ends. The CDR3 sequence is CASSDSQREAFF. The CDR3 DNA sequence: TGCGCCAGCAGTGATTCGCAGAGGGAAGCTTTCTTT.

V and J are TRBV5-1 and TRBJ2-6; 7 bases are a match to TRBD1. CDR1 is SGHRS and CDR2 is YFSETQ in the germline V gene. The CDR3 sequence is 15 residues long. V trimming: 4 bases; J trimming: 2 bases; junction bases outside the gene matches: 3. The CDR3 is CASSPDRAGANVLTF. CDR3 DNA sequence: TGCGCCAGCAGCCCTGACAGGGCTGGGGCCAACGTCCTGACTTTC.

The chain employs TRBV7-9 and TRBJ1-4; 9 positions agree with TRBD1. This CDR3 contains 15 residues. Germline CDR1 is SEHNR and CDR2 is FQNEAQ (reference sequence). V lost 5 bases to trimming and J lost 7 bases; unmatched junction nucleotides: 8. The CDR3 reads CASSVVQGAGEKLFF. CDR3 bases: TGTGCCAGCAGCGTCGTACAGGGGGCAGGTGAAAAACTGTTTTTT.

The chain has TRBV7-2 and TRBJ2-2, with D possibly being TRBD1 (6 bases). Deletions cut 5 bases from V and 1 base from J, with 8 bases between. The CDR3 runs to 14 residues. Germline CDR1 reads SGHTA; CDR2 reads FQGNSA. The CDR3 nucleotides are TGTGCCAGCAGCCCACAGGGGAACACCGGGGAGCTGTTTTTT. It yields the protein CASSPQGNTGELFF.

The chain is built from TRBV6-6 and TRBJ1-2; TRBD1 might be the D (5 bases). This CDR3 has 14 residues. V was shortened by 7 bases and J by 4 bases, with 16 bases between the two germline ends. Germline V gene sequence: CDR1 MNHNY, CDR2 SVGAGI (reference sequence). CDR3 residues: CASNRPPGAYGYTF. Here the CDR3 DNA reads TGTGCCAGCAATCGGCCCCCTGGGGCCTATGGCTACACCTTC.

The rearrangement uses TRBV5-1 and TRBJ2-5, with D perhaps TRBD1 (6 bases). Trimming removed 0 bases at V and 3 bases at J, with 9 bases between. The germline V gene has CDR1 SGHRS and CDR2 YFSETQ. This CDR3 spans 14 amino acids. The CDR3 region is CASSLGNREETQYF. The CDR3 nucleotides are TGCGCCAGCAGCTTGGGGAACAGGGAAGAGACCCAGTACTTC.

This clone showed up just once. This sequence joins TRBV7-9 and TRBJ1-5; D unclear. CDR1 is SEHNR and CDR2 is FQNEAQ in the germline V gene (reference sequence). V dropped 1 base and J dropped 3 bases, with 10 bases sitting between them. The CDR3 length is 15 residues. The CDR3 is CASSLGDADNQPQHF. CDR3 nucleotide sequence: TGTGCCAGCAGCTTAGGCGATGCTGACAATCAGCCCCAGCATTTT.

In nucleotides, the CDR3 is TGCGCCAGCAGCCAAGATACGCAGGGCCCAGATACGCAGTATTTT. The encoded protein is CASSQDTQGPDTQYF. The chain is built from TRBV4-3 and TRBJ2-3; perhaps TRBD1 as D (5 bases). The CDR3 runs 15 residues. V lost 0 bases and J lost 4, with 11 bases in between. Germline V lookup: CDR1 LGHNA, CDR2 YSLEER.

The chain carries TRBV10-3 and TRBJ1-2; 7 bases map to TRBD1. The CDR3 is made up of 13 amino acids. With 8 bases clipped from V and 4 bases from J, the junction kept 7 bases outside the gene matches. The germline V gene has CDR1 ENHRY and CDR2 SYGVKD. CDR3 in DNA: TGTGCCATCGGGACAGCTGAAGTCTATGGCTACACCTTC. It encodes CAIGTAEVYGYTF.

The V gene is TRBV10-2, the J gene TRBJ2-1, with a tentative D call TRBD2 (5 bases). Germline values: CDR1 WSHSY, CDR2 SAAADI. The V gene lost 6 bases and the J gene lost 4 bases, with 19 bases spanning the gap. This CDR3 has 16 amino acids. CDR3: CASSDPGVWVYNEQFF. CDR3 nucleotides: TGCGCCAGCAGCGACCCCGGGGTGTGGGTTTACAATGAGCAGTTCTTC.

This chain connects TRBV4-1 to TRBJ2-7, with D maybe TRBD1 (5 bases). The CDR3 spans 13 residues. Trimming pared 1 base from V and 2 bases from J, leaving 6 bases between. CDR1 is MGHRA, CDR2 YSYEKL, per germline. CDR3 sequence reads: CASSQARAYEQYF. CDR3 bases: TGCGCCAGCAGCCAAGCCAGGGCCTACGAGCAGTACTTC.

The rearrangement joins TRBV7-2 to TRBJ2-3; 7 bases are shared with TRBD1. CDR1 and CDR2 from the germline V gene are SGHTA and FQGNSA. The CDR3 is made up of 13 amino acids. Trimming at V came to 4 bases and at J to 3 bases, leaving 1 base not matched to a gene. In DNA form, the CDR3 reads TGTGCCAGCAGCTCGACAGGGACAGATACGCAGTATTTT. Its translation is CASSSTGTDTQYF.

The genes are TRBV19 and TRBJ1-1; TRBD1 aligns across 9 bases. The CDR3 consists of 13 residues. Trimming at V came to 10 bases and at J to 3 bases, leaving 6 bases not matched to a gene. The germline gives CDR1 LNHDA, CDR2 SQIVND (reference sequence). CDR3 nucleotides: TGTGCCACCAAGACAGGGGGAGACACTGAAGCTTTCTTT. Translated: CATKTGGDTEAFF.

The V and J genes are TRBV28 and TRBJ1-5; TRBD1 aligns across 8 bases. This CDR3 is built from 14 residues. Trimming at V came to 4 bases and at J to 6 bases, leaving 5 bases not matched to a gene. Germline V CDR1 and CDR2: MDHEN, SYDVKM. CDR3 DNA sequence: TGTGCCAGCAGTTCACGGACAGGGACTCAGCCCCAGCATTTT. Translating gives CASSSRTGTQPQHF. Based on the CDR3 plus reference TRBV28 and TRBJ1-5, the full variable domain is DVKVTQSSRYLVKRTGEKVFLECVQDMDHENMFWYRQDPGLGLRLIYFSYDVKMKEKGDIPEGYSVSREKKERFSLILESASTNQTSMYLCASSSRTGTQPQHFGDGTRLSIL.

V gene TRBV7-9 combines with J gene TRBJ2-3, with 10 bases lining up with TRBD1. This CDR3 has 16 residues. The V segment lost 6 bases and the J segment 6 bases; nucleotides outside the gene matches: 12. Germline CDR1 reads SEHNR; CDR2 reads FQNEAQ (reference sequence). The CDR3 region has the DNA TGTGCCAGCAGAAAGGGACAGGGGAAGAACACGGATACGCAGTATTTT. This codes for CASRKGQGKNTDTQYF.

The rearrangement links TRBV2 to TRBJ1-3, with 11 bases matching TRBD1. The CDR3 sequence is 14 residues long. Unmatched junction bases numbered 4, after V lost 8 bases and J lost 4 bases. Per germline, CDR1 SNHLY and CDR2 FYNNEI. The CDR3 sequence is CASAGQGVGNTIYF. CDR3 nucleotides: TGTGCCAGCGCGGGACAGGGGGTGGGAAACACCATATATTTT.

The genes are TRBV6-1 and TRBJ1-5; 8 nucleotides line up with TRBD1. The germline V gene has CDR1 MNHNS and CDR2 SASEGT. V was pared by 2 bases and J by 6 bases, with 9 bases of the junction left unmatched. This CDR3 is 16 amino acids long. The CDR3 DNA follows: TGTGCCAGCAGTGAATGGGGCAGGGGGCGTTCTCAGCCCCAGCATTTT. Translating gives CASSEWGRGRSQPQHF.

The CDR3 here is CASGKGEGVGYTF. CDR3 DNA: TGTGCCAGCGGTAAAGGAGAGGGGGTAGGCTACACCTTC. The chain has TRBV2 and TRBJ1-2; tentative D call: TRBD1 (6 bases). This CDR3 has 13 amino acids. Germline assignment: CDR1 SNHLY and CDR2 FYNNEI. V was trimmed by 8 bases and J by 8 bases, leaving 18 bases between them.

Written as DNA, the CDR3 is TGCGCCAGCAGGAATGAGGGGGCGTACGAGCAGTACTTC. Protein: CASRNEGAYEQYF. This chain joins TRBV5-1 and TRBJ2-7; 7 nucleotides line up with TRBD1. CDR3 length equals 13 residues. In germline, CDR1 is SGHRS, CDR2 YFSETQ. Losses at the gene ends were 5 bases for V and 4 bases for J; bases not matched to a gene: 6. Filled out from reference TRBV5-1 and TRBJ2-7, the complete variable domain reads KAGVTQTPRYLIKTRGQQVTLSCSPISGHRSVSWYQQTPGQGLQFLFEYFSETQRNKGNFPGRFSGRQFSNSRSEMNVSTLELGDSALYLCASRNEGAYEQYFGPGTRLTVT.

The rearrangement joins TRBV5-1 to TRBJ1-2; no definite D call. Trimming shortened V by 3 bases and J by 2 bases, and 11 bases separated the two germline ends. The CDR3 sequence is 14 residues long. The germline V gene has CDR1 SGHRS and CDR2 YFSETQ. The CDR3 protein is CASSSGRSNYGYTF. In nucleotides, the CDR3 is TGCGCCAGCAGCTCGGGAAGGTCGAACTATGGCTACACCTTC.

The chain has TRBV3-1 (or the pseudogene TRBV3-2) and TRBJ2-7; maybe TRBD1 (5 bases). Germline V CDR1 and CDR2: LGHDT, YNNKEL (reference sequence). The CDR3 length is 12 residues. With 3 bases removed from V and 6 bases from J, the gap between germline ends came to 9 bases. CDR3 residues: CASSHDSPEQYF. Written as DNA, the CDR3 is TGTGCCAGCAGCCACGACAGCCCCGAGCAGTACTTC.

There are a few counts of this clone. The chain couples TRBV5-6 to TRBJ2-5, with 10 bases identical to TRBD1. Germline trimming cut 4 bases from V and 1 base from J; bases unmatched to any gene: 13. The CDR3 is made up of 18 amino acids. The germline gives CDR1 SGHDT, CDR2 YYEEEE. The CDR3 loop is CASSPDLDRGRFQETQYF. The CDR3 bases are TGTGCCAGCAGCCCCGACCTCGACAGGGGGCGATTCCAAGAGACCCAGTACTTC.

This chain connects TRBV7-2 to TRBJ1-3; TRBD1 matches at 9 bases. The V segment lost 2 bases and the J segment 2 bases; nucleotides outside the gene matches: 7. Germline assignment: CDR1 SGHTA and CDR2 FQGNSA. This CDR3 is built from 17 residues. The CDR3 DNA sequence: TGTGCCAGCAGCTTAAGGGGACAGGGCGTTGCTGGAAACACCATATATTTT. The encoded protein is CASSLRGQGVAGNTIYF.

The chain couples TRBV20-1 to TRBJ1-2, with D tentatively TRBD1 (6 bases). The V gene lost 3 bases and the J gene lost 5 bases, with 13 bases spanning the gap. CDR3 size: 13 residues. Germline loops: CDR1 DFQATT, CDR2 SNEGSKA (reference sequence). CDR3 loop: CSASTGTRYGYTF. For the CDR3, the DNA is TGCAGTGCTAGTACCGGGACAAGATATGGCTACACCTTC.

The V call is TRBV19, the J call TRBJ1-2; TRBD1 is a possible D gene (6 bases). The germline V gene has CDR1 LNHDA and CDR2 SQIVND (reference sequence). The CDR3 spans 15 residues. V was shortened by 5 bases and J by 1 base, with 14 bases between the two germline ends. CDR3 loop: CASSGDRRFNYGYTF. The CDR3 bases are TGTGCCAGTAGTGGTGACAGGCGCTTTAACTATGGCTACACCTTC.